Listed below are T cell receptor beta chains from one sample, sequenced in a study of vaccination and CD4 T cells after COVID-19. TCRdb reanalysed the PCR reads using MiXCR and keeps one entry per CDR3 protein. The profile shows about 21,000 distinct CDR3 sequences, approximately 50% of them singletons. Their antigens are not known. The sample taken for sequencing was CD4+ T cells from blood, cultured in vitro. All receptors derive from a human donor who had recovered from COVID-19. The CDR3 runs from the conserved cysteine through the conserved F or W. The D gene is left open where the match is weak. Clone size is shown for a subset of rows, as once, few, many or a class of expanded clone.

cdr3_length: 14
v_call: TRBV7-8
j_call: TRBJ2-5
clone_size: NA
d_call: TRBD2
cdr3_aa: CASSFTSVQETQYF
cdr3_nt: TGTGCCAGCAGCTTTACTAGCGTCCAAGAGACCCAGTACTTC

cdr3_length: 17
v_call: TRBV7-9
j_call: TRBJ2-1
clone_size: NA
d_call: TRBD2
cdr3_aa: CASSLYSKAGDLNEQFF
cdr3_nt: TGTGCCAGCAGCTTATACTCCAAAGCGGGGGATCTAAATGAGCAGTTCTTC

cdr3_length: 15
v_call: TRBV28
j_call: TRBJ1-1
clone_size: NA
d_call: NA
cdr3_aa: CASSNPGRGGDEAFF
cdr3_nt: TGTGCCAGCAGTAACCCGGGAAGGGGGGGTGATGAAGCTTTCTTT

cdr3_length: 12
v_call: TRBV7-2
j_call: TRBJ2-3
clone_size: NA
d_call: NA
cdr3_aa: CASSLPADTQYF
cdr3_nt: TGTGCCAGCAGCTTACCCGCAGATACGCAGTATTTT

cdr3_length: 16
v_call: TRBV6-1
j_call: TRBJ1-1
clone_size: NA
d_call: TRBD1
cdr3_aa: CASRQGWGAGNTEAFF
cdr3_nt: TGTGCCAGCAGACAGGGGTGGGGGGCCGGAAACACTGAAGCTTTCTTT

cdr3_length: 17
v_call: TRBV20-1
j_call: TRBJ2-3
clone_size: few
d_call: TRBD2
cdr3_aa: CSARGDTLREGGDTQYF
cdr3_nt: TGCAGTGCTAGAGGCGACACGTTGCGGGAGGGCGGAGATACGCAGTATTTT

cdr3_length: 14
v_call: TRBV20-1
j_call: TRBJ2-3
clone_size: NA
d_call: NA
cdr3_aa: CSAPSEGEADTQYF
cdr3_nt: TGCAGTGCTCCGAGTGAAGGGGAAGCAGATACGCAGTATTTT

cdr3_length: 15
v_call: TRBV4-1
j_call: TRBJ2-3
clone_size: NA
d_call: NA
cdr3_aa: CASSQTGPPADTQYF
cdr3_nt: TGCGCCAGCAGCCAAACAGGACCTCCCGCAGATACGCAGTATTTT

cdr3_length: 16
v_call: TRBV7-6
j_call: TRBJ1-1
clone_size: NA
d_call: TRBD1
cdr3_aa: CASSLFGQGAGTEAFF
cdr3_nt: TGTGCCAGCAGCTTATTCGGACAGGGGGCCGGGACTGAAGCTTTCTTT

cdr3_length: 12
v_call: TRBV29-1
j_call: TRBJ1-1
clone_size: NA
d_call: NA
cdr3_aa: CTGSRGNTEAFF
cdr3_nt: TGCACCGGTTCCAGGGGAAACACTGAAGCTTTCTTT